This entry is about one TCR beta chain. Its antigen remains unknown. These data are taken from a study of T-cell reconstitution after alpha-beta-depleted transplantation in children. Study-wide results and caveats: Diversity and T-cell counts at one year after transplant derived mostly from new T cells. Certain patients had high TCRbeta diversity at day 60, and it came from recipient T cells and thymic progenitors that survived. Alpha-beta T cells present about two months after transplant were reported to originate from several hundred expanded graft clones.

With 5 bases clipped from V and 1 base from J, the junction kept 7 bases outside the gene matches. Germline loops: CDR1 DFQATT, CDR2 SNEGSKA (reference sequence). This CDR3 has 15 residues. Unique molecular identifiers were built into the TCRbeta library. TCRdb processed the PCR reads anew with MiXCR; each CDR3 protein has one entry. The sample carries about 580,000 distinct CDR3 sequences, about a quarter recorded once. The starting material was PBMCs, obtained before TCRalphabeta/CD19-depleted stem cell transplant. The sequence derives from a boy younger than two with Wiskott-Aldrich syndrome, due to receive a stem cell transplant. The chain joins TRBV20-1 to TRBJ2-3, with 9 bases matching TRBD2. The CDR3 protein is CSAPRSGSRTDTQYF. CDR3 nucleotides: TGCAGTGCTCCTCGTAGCGGGAGCCGCACAGATACGCAGTATTTT.